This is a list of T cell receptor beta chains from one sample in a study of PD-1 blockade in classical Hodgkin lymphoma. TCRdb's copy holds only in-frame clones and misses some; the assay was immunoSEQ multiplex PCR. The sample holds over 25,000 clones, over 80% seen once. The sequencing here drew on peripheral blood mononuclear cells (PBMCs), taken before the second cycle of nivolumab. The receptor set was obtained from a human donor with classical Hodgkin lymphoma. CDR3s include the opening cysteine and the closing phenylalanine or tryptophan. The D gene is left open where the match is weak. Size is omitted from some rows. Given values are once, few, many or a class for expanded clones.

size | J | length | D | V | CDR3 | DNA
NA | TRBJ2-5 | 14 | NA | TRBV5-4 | CASSLDRAGETQYF | TGTGCCAGCAGCTTGGACAGGGCGGGAGAGACCCAGTACTTC
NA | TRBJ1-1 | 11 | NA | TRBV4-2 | CASSQGTEAFF | TGTGCCAGCAGCCAAGGTACTGAAGCTTTCTTT
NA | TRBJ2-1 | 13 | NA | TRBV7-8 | CASSRGSYNEQFF | TGTGCCAGTTCGCGGGGCTCCTACAATGAGCAGTTCTTC
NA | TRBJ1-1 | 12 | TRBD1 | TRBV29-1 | CSLRGPNTEAFF | TGCAGCCTCAGGGGGCCGAACACTGAAGCTTTCTTT
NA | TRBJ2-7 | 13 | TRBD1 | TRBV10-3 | CAISGTGEGEQYF | TGTGCCATCAGTGGGACAGGGGAGGGCGAGCAGTACTTC
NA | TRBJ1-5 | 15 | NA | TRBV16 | CASSRQSVGVQPQHF | TGTGCCAGCAGCCGCCAATCAGTAGGGGTTCAGCCCCAGCATTTT
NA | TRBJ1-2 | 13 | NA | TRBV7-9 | CASSLDGAYGYTF | TGTGCCAGCAGCTTAGACGGAGCCTATGGCTACACCTTC
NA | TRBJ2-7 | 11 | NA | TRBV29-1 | CSVGIAYEQYF | TGCAGCGTTGGAATAGCCTACGAGCAGTACTTC
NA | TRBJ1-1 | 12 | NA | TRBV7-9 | CASSSPGAEAFF | TGTGCCAGCAGCTCCCCAGGCGCTGAAGCTTTCTTT
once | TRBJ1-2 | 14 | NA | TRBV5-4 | CASSPRSSSYGYTF | TGTGCCAGCAGCCCCAGGAGCAGCTCCTATGGCTACACCTTC
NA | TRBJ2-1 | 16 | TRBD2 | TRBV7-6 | CASSLVRAGGYNEQFF | TGTGCCAGCAGCTTAGTTCGAGCGGGGGGCTACAATGAGCAGTTCTTC
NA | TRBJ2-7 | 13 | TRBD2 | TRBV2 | CASSSGNSYEQYF | TGTGCCAGCAGTAGCGGGAACTCCTACGAGCAGTACTTC
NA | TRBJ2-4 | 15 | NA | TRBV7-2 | CASSPSSGGANIQYF | TGTGCCAGCAGCCCATCATCGGGGGGCGCGAACATTCAGTACTTC
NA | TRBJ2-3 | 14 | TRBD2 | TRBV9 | CASSSWTSGETQYF | TGTGCCAGCAGCTCATGGACTAGCGGGGAGACGCAGTATTTT
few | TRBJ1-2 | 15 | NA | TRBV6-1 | CASSSSGLFDYGYTF | TGTGCCAGCAGTAGTTCAGGGCTCTTTGACTATGGCTACACCTTC
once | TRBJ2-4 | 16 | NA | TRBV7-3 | CASSIASGGLGDIQYF | TGTGCCAGCAGCATCGCGTCCGGGGGATTGGGAGACATTCAGTACTTC
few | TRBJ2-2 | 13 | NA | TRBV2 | CASSEWNTGELFF | TGTGCCAGCAGTGAGTGGAACACCGGGGAGCTGTTTTTT
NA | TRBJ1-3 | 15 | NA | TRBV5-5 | CASSRDIGSGNTIYF | TGTGCCAGCAGCCGGGACATAGGCTCTGGAAACACCATATATTTT
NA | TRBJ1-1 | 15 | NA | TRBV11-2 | CASSLRRGGWTEAFF | TGTGCCAGCAGCTTACGTCGGGGGGGGTGGACTGAAGCTTTCTTT
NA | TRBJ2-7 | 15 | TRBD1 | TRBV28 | CASSFRTGRTYEQYF | TGTGCCAGCAGTTTCCGGACAGGGAGGACCTACGAGCAGTACTTC
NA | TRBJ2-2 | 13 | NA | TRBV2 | CASRWLNTGELFF | TGTGCCAGCAGGTGGCTGAACACCGGGGAGCTGTTTTTT
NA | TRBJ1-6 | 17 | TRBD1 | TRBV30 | CAWSLGTATSYNSPLHF | TGTGCCTGGAGCCTCGGGACAGCGACCTCCTATAATTCACCCCTCCACTTT
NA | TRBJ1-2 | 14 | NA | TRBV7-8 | CASSLVGASDGYTF | TGTGCCAGCAGCTTAGTCGGGGCTTCGGATGGCTACACCTTC
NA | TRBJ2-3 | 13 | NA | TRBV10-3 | CAIRGGLTDTQYF | TGTGCCATCAGGGGGGGATTAACAGATACGCAGTATTTT
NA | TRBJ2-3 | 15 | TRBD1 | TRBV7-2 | CASSSDRVVTDTQYF | TGTGCCAGCAGCTCGGACAGGGTGGTTACAGATACGCAGTATTTT
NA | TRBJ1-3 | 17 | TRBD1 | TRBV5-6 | CASSSGTGLSSGNTIYF | TGTGCCAGCAGCTCCGGGACAGGCCTTAGCTCTGGAAACACCATATATTTT
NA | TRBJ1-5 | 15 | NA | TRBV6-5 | CASSYGQYSNQPQHF | TGTGCCAGCAGTTACGGACAGTATAGCAATCAGCCCCAGCATTTT
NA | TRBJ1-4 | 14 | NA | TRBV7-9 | CASSLLVGNEKLFF | TGTGCCAGCAGCTTATTAGTGGGTAATGAAAAACTGTTTTTT
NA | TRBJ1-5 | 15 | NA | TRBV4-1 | CASSQWGLSNQPQHF | TGCGCCAGCAGCCAATGGGGACTCAGCAATCAGCCCCAGCATTTT
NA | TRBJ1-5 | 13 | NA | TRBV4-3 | CASSQGIYQPQHF | TGCGCCAGCAGCCAAGGGATCTATCAGCCCCAGCATTTT
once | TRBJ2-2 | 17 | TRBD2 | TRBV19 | CASGRVPGLAYSGELFF | TGTGCCAGCGGGAGAGTTCCGGGACTAGCGTACTCCGGGGAGCTGTTTTTT
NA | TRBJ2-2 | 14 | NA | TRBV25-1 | CASSEGVRTGELFF | TGTGCCAGCAGTGAGGGGGTTCGGACCGGGGAGCTGTTTTTT
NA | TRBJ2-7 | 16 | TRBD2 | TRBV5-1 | CASSLGASGRRDEQYF | TGCGCCAGCAGCTTGGGGGCTAGCGGGAGGCGGGACGAGCAGTACTTC